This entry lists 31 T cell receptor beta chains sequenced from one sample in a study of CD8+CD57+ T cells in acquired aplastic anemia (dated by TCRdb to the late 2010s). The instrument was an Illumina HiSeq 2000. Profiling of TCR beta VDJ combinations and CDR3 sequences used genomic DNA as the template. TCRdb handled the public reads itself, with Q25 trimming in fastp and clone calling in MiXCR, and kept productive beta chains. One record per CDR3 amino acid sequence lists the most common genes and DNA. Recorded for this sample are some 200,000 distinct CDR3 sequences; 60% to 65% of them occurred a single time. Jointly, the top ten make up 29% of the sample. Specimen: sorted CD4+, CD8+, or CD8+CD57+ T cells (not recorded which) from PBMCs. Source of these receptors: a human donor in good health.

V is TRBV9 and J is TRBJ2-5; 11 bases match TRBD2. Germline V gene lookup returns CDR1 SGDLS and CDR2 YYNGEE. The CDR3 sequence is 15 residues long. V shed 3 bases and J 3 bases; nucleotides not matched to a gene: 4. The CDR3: CASSALAGGEETQYF. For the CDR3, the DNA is TGTGCCAGCAGCGCCCTAGCGGGGGGAGAAGAGACCCAGTACTTC.

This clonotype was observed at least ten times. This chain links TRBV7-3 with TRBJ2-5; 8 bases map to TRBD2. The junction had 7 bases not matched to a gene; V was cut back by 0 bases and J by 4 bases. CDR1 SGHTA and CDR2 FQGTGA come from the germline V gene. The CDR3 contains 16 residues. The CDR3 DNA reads TGTGCCAGCAGCTTAACGGGCGGGGGGCTGGGAGAGACCCAGTACTTC. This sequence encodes CASSLTGGGLGETQYF.

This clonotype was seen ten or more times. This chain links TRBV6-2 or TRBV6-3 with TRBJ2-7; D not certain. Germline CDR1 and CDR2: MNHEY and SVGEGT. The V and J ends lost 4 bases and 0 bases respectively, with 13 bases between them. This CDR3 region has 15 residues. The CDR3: CASSWVDQSSYEQYF. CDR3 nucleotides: TGTGCCAGCAGTTGGGTTGACCAAAGCTCCTACGAGCAGTACTTC.

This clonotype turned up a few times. Here the CDR3 DNA reads TGTGCCAGCAGCCCCCGACTAGCGGGAGCCTACGAGCAGTACTTC. Encoded protein: CASSPRLAGAYEQYF. This chain links TRBV7-6 with TRBJ2-7, with TRBD2 matching 12 bases. In germline, CDR1 is SGHVS, CDR2 FNYEAQ. The CDR3 spans 15 residues. V was pared by 5 bases and J by 2 bases, with 4 bases of the junction left unmatched.

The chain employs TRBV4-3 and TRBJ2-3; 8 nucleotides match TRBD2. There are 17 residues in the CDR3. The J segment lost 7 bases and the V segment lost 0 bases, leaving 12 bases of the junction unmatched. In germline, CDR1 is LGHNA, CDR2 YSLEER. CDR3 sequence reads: CASSQESPERGWYTQYF. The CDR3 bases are TGCGCCAGCAGCCAAGAGTCCCCCGAGCGGGGGTGGTATACGCAGTATTTT.

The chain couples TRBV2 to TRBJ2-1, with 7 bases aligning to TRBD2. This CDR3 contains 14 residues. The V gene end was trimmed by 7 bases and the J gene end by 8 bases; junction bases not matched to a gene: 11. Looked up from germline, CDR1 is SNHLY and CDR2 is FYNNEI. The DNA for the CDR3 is TGTGCCAGCACCCTGGGGGGAGGGCCGGATGAGCAGTTCTTC. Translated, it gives CASTLGGGPDEQFF.

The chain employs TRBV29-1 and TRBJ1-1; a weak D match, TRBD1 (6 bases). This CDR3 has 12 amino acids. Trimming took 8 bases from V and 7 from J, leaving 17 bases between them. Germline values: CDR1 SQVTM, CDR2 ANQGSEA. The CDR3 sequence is CSIGRRTDEAFF. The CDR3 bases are TGCAGCATCGGAAGACGGACAGATGAAGCTTTCTTT.

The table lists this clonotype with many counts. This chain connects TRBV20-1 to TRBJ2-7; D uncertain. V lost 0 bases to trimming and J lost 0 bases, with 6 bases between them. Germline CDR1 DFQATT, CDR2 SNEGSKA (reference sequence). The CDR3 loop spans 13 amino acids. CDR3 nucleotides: TGCAGTGCTAGAGAGGAGTCCTCCTACGAGCAGTACTTC. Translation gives CSAREESSYEQYF.

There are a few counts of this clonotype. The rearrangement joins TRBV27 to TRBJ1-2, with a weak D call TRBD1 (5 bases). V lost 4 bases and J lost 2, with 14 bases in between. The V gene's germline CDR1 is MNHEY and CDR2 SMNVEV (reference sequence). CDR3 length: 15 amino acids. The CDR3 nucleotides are TGTGCCAGCAGTTCCTTAGGGGCCCGGAACTATGGCTACACCTTC. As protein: CASSSLGARNYGYTF.

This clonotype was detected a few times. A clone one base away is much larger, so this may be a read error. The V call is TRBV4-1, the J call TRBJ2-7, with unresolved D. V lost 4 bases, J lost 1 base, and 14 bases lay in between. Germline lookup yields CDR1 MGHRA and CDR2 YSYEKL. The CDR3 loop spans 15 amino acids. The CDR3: CASSPDGWFSYEQYF. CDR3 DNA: TGCGCCAGCAGCCCTGATGGGTGGTTTTCCTACGAGCAGTACTTC.

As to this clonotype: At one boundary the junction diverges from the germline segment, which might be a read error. CDR3 bases: TGTGCCGGTAGTGAGGGCACAGATACGCAGTATTTT. Its translation: CAGSEGTDTQYF. The chain carries TRBV19 and TRBJ2-3; D unclear. The germline gives CDR1 LNHDA, CDR2 SQIVND (reference sequence). CDR3 length: 12 residues.

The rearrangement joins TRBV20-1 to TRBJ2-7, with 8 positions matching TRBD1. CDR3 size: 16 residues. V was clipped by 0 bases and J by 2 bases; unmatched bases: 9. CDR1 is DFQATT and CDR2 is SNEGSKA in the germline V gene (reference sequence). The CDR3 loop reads CSARDWGQVAPYEQYF. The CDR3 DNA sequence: TGCAGTGCTAGAGATTGGGGACAGGTCGCGCCCTACGAGCAGTACTTC.

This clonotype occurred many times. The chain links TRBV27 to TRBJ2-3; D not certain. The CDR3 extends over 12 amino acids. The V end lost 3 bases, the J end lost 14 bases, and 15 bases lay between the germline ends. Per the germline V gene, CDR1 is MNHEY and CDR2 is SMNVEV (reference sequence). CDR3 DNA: TGTGCCAGCAGTTTTCTCGGAGTAGATCCGTATTTT. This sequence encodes CASSFLGVDPYF.

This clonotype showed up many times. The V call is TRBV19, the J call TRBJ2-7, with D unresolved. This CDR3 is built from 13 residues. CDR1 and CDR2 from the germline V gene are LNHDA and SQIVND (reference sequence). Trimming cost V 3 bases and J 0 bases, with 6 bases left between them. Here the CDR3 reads CASSIWDSYEQYF. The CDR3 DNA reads TGTGCCAGTAGTATCTGGGACTCCTACGAGCAGTACTTC.

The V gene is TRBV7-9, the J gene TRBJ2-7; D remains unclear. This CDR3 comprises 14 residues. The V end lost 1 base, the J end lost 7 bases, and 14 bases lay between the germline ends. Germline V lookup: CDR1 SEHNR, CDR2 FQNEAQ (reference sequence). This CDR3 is CASSLEGRAREQYF. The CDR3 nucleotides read TGTGCCAGCAGCTTAGAGGGTCGAGCGCGGGAGCAGTACTTC. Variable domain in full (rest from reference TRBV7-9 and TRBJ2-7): DTGVSQNPRHKITKRGQNVTFRCDPISEHNRLYWYRQTLGQGPEFLTYFQNEAQLEKSRLLSDRFSAERPKGSFSTLEIQRTEQGDSAMYLCASSLEGRAREQYFGPGTRLTVT.

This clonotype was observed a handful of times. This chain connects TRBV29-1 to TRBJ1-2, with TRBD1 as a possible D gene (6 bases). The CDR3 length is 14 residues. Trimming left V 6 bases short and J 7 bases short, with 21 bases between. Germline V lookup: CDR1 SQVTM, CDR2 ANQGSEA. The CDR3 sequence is CSVGGEASIRGYTF. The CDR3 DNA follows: TGCAGCGTAGGGGGGGAGGCGAGTATTCGTGGCTACACCTTC.

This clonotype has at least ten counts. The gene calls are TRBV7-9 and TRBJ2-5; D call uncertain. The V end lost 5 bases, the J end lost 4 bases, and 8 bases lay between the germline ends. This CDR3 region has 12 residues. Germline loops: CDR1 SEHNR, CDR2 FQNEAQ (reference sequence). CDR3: CASSQVGETQYF. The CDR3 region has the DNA TGTGCCAGCAGCCAAGTGGGAGAGACCCAGTACTTC.

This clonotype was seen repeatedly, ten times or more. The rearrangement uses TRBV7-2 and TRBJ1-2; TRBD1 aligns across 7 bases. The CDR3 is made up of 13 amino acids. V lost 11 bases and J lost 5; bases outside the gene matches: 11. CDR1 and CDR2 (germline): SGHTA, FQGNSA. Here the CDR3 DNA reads TGTGCCGTGAGGGACAGATATGCATATGGCTACACCTTC. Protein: CAVRDRYAYGYTF. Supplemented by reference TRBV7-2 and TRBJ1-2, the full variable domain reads GAGVSQSPSNKVTEKGKDVELRCDPISGHTALYWYRQSLGQGLEFLIYFQGNSAPDKSGLPSDRFSAERTGGSVSTLTIQRTQQEDSAVYLCAVRDRYAYGYTFGSGTRLTVV.

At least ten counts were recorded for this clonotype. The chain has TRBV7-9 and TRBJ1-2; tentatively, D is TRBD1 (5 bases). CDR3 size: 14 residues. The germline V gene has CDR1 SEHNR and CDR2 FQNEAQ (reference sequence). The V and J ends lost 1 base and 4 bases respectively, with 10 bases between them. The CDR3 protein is CASSLGGASYGYTF. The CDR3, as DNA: TGTGCCAGCAGCTTAGGAGGGGCTAGCTATGGCTACACCTTC.

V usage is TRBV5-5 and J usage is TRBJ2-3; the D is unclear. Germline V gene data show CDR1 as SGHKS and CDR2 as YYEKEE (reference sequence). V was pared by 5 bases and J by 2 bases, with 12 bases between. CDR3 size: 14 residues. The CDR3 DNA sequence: TGTGCCAGCAGTTTCTCCATTTCCACAGATACGCAGTATTTT. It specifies CASSFSISTDTQYF. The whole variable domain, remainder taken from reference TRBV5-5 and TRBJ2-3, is DAGVTQSPTHLIKTRGQQVTLRCSPISGHKSVSWYQQVLGQGPQFIFQYYEKEERGRGNFPDRFSARQFPNYSSELNVNALLLGDSALYLCASSFSISTDTQYFGPGTRLTVL.

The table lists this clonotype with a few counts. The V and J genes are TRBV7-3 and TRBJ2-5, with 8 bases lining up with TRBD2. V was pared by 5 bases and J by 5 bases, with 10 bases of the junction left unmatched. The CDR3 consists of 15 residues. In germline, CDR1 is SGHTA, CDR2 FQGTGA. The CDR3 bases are TGTGCCAGCAGCGAGGGTAGCGGGGCGTTTGAGACCCAGTACTTC. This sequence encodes CASSEGSGAFETQYF.

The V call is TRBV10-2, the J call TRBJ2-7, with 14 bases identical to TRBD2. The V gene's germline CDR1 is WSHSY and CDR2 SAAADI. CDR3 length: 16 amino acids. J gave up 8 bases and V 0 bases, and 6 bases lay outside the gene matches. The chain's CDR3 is CASSESTSGRATKQYF. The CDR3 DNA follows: TGCGCCAGCAGTGAGTCGACTAGCGGGAGGGCTACGAAGCAGTACTTC.

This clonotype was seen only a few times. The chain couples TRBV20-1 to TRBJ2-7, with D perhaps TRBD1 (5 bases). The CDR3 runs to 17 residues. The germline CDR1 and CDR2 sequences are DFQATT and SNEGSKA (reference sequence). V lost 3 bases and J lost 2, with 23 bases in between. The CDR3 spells CSARPLADDRNTYEQYF. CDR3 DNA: TGCAGTGCTAGGCCCTTGGCGGACGACAGAAATACCTACGAGCAGTACTTC.

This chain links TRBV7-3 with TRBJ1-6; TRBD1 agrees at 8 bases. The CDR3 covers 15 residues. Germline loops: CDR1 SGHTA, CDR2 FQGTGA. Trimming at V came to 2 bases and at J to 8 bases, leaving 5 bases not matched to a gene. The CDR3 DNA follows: TGTGCCAGCAGCTTAGGTCAGGGGGCGGATTCACCCCTCCACTTT. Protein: CASSLGQGADSPLHF.

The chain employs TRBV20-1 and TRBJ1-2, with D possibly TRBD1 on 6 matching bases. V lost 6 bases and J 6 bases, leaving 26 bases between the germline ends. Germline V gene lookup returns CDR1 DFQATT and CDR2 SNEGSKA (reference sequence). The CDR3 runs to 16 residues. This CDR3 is CSARALRKQGIDGYTF. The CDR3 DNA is TGCAGTGCCAGGGCCTTAAGAAAGCAGGGGATCGATGGCTACACCTTC.

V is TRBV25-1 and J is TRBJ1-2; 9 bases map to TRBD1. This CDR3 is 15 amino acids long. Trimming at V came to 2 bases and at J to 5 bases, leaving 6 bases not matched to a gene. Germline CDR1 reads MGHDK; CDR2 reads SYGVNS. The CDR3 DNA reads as TGTGCCAGCAGTGAAGGGAACAGGGGGCAATATGGCTACACCTTC. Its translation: CASSEGNRGQYGYTF.

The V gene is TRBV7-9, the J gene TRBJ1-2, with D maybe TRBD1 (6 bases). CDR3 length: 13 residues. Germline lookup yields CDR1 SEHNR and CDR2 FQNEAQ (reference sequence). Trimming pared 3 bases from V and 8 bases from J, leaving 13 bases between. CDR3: CASSFRGREGYTF. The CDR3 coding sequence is TGTGCCAGCAGCTTCCGGGGGCGGGAGGGCTACACCTTC.

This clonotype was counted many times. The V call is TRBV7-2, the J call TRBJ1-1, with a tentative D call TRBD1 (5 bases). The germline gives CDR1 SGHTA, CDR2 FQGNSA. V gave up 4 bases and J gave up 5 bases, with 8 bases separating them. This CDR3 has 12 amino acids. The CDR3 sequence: CASSSAGTEAFF. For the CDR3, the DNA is TGTGCCAGCAGCTCCGCAGGGACTGAAGCTTTCTTT. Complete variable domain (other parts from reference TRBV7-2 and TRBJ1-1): GAGVSQSPSNKVTEKGKDVELRCDPISGHTALYWYRQSLGQGLEFLIYFQGNSAPDKSGLPSDRFSAERTGGSVSTLTIQRTQQEDSAVYLCASSSAGTEAFFGQGTRLTVV.

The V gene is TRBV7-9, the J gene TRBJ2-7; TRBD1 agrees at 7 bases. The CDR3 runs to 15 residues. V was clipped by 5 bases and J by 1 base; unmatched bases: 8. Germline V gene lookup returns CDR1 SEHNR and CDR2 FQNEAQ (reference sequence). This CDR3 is CASSDAGGSSYEQYF. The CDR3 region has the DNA TGTGCCAGCAGCGACGCAGGGGGATCATCCTACGAGCAGTACTTC. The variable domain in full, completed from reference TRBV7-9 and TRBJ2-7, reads DTGVSQNPRHKITKRGQNVTFRCDPISEHNRLYWYRQTLGQGPEFLTYFQNEAQLEKSRLLSDRFSAERPKGSFSTLEIQRTEQGDSAMYLCASSDAGGSSYEQYFGPGTRLTVT.

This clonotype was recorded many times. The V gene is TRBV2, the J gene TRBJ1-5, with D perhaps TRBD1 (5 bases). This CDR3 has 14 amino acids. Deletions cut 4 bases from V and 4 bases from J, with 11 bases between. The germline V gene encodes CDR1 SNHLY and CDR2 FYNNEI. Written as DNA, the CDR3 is TGTGCCAGCAGTGGGATAGGGGATAATCAGCCCCAGCATTTT. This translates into CASSGIGDNQPQHF.

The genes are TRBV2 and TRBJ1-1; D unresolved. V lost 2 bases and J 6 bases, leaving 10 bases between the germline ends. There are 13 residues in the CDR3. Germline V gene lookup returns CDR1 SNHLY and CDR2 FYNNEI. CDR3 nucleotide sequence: TGTGCCAGCAGTGAATCAGCAGCGGCTGAAGCTTTCTTT. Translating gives CASSESAAAEAFF.